A single sample gave rise to the 7 T cell receptor beta chains below, sequenced in a study of T-cell reconstitution after alpha-beta-depleted transplantation in children. Molecular barcoding with unique molecular identifiers was used for the TCRbeta library. TCRdb itself ran the PCR reads through MiXCR, one entry per CDR3 protein. The sample holds about 150,000 distinct CDR3 sequences, 8% to 10% seen once. Sequenced here: PBMCs, mostly from graft donor cells, sampled 180 days after TCRalphabeta/CD19-depleted stem cell transplant. These receptors were collected from a female patient between 2 and 10 years old who had a stem cell transplant for congenital amegakaryocytic thrombocytopenia, so the T cells may come from the graft donor.

In nucleotides, the CDR3 is TGTGCCAGCTCACCACGAGAAACTGAAGCTTTCTTT. This encodes CASSPRETEAFF. The chain has TRBV18 and TRBJ1-1; D unresolved. The V end lost 1 base, the J end lost 5 bases, and 5 bases lay between the germline ends. The CDR3 has 12 residues. CDR1 KGHSH and CDR2 LQKENI come from the germline V gene.

The sample holds many counts of this clonotype. The V and J genes are TRBV12-3 or TRBV12-4 and TRBJ2-2, with 10 bases matching TRBD1. The CDR3 is 16 amino acids. Germline trimming cut 4 bases from V and 8 bases from J; bases unmatched to any gene: 10. DNA of the CDR3: TGTGCCAGCAGTTCCCCGACAGGGGGCGCATCGGGGGAGCTGTTTTTT. It is translated as CASSSPTGGASGELFF.

The chain has TRBV20-1 and TRBJ1-6, with D tentatively TRBD1 (5 bases). The V and J ends lost 5 bases and 9 bases respectively, with 17 bases between them. The CDR3 has 14 amino acids. Germline CDR1 and CDR2: DFQATT and SNEGSKA (reference sequence). In DNA form, the CDR3 reads TGCAGTGCTGTGACCGGGGCCCGGCCTTCACCCCTCCACTTT. It specifies CSAVTGARPSPLHF.

This clonotype has at least ten counts. This chain joins TRBV12-3 or TRBV12-4 and TRBJ2-2, with D unresolved. V lost 7 bases, J lost 13 bases, and 13 bases lay in between. The CDR3 runs to 11 residues. CDR3 sequence reads: CASKSPTALFF. CDR3 nucleotide sequence: TGTGCCAGCAAAAGCCCAACGGCGCTGTTTTTT.

This clonotype was counted ten times or more. The CDR3 coding sequence is TGCAGTGCTAGTGCTAGCGGGGTGGGCGGGGAGCTGTTTTTT. As protein: CSASASGVGGELFF. The chain links TRBV20-1 to TRBJ2-2; 9 nucleotides align to TRBD2. The V segment lost 3 bases and the J segment 7 bases; nucleotides outside the gene matches: 6. The CDR3 is 14 residues long. The germline V gene encodes CDR1 DFQATT and CDR2 SNEGSKA (reference sequence).

In this sample, this clonotype turned up many times. The chain recombines TRBV29-1 with TRBJ2-5; no reliable D call. Germline V gives CDR1 SQVTM, CDR2 ANQGSEA. This CDR3 spans 11 amino acids. The V gene lost 4 bases and the J gene lost 5 bases, with 8 bases spanning the gap. CDR3 sequence (DNA): TGCAGCGTTGGGGTAGTGGAGACCCAGTACTTC. Protein: CSVGVVETQYF.

This clonotype was seen ten or more times. The chain is built from TRBV9 and TRBJ2-3; 9 nucleotides agree with TRBD2. CDR1 and CDR2 (germline): SGDLS, YYNGEE. The J segment lost 1 base and the V segment lost 3 bases, leaving 3 bases of the junction unmatched. The CDR3 is 15 amino acids. The CDR3 nucleotides read TGTGCCAGCAGCGCGAGCGGGGGGCGCACAGATACGCAGTATTTT. Amino acid sequence: CASSASGGRTDTQYF.